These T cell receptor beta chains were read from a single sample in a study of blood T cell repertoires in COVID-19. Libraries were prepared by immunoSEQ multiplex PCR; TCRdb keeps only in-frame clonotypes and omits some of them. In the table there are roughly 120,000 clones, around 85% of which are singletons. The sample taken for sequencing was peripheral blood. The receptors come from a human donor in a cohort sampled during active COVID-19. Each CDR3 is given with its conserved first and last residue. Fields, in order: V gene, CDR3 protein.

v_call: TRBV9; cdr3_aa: CASSPTSGGAVEQFF
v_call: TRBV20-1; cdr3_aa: CSTGTDTQYF
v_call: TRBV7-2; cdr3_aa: CASTSGGDNNEQFF
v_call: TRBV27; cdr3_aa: CASSTRHSAQGEQFF
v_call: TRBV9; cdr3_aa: CASSVEDWDRVYGYTF
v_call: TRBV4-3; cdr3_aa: CASSRRAGGTDTQYF
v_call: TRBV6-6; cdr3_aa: CAHQQEGHTGELFF
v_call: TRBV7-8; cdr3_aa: CASSLRSGTGGSAFF
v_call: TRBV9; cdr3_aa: CASQRSAGGPTDTQYF
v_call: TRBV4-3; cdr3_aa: CASSQGLAETETQYF
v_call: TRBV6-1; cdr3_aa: CASSETWVMESQPQHF
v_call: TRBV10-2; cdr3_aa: CATSFGDRNIQYF
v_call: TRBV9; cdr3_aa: CASSFRDRGTDTQYF
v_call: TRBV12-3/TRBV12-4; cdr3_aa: CASTLSTDTQYF
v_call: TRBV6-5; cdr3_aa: CASSYNRVDTQYF
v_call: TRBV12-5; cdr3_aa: CASGLWTANQPQHF
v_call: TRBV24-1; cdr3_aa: CATSAGKSNQPQHF
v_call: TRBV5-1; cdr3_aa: CASSLDGYGYTF
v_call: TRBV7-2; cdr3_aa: CASSPKEGYGNTIYF
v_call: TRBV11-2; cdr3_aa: CASSFSAKAGFNSPLHF
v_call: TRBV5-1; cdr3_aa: CASSFSGGLSTDTQYF
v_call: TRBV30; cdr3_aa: CAWSAQGGAGDTQYF
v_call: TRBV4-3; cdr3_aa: CASSQTENTEAFF
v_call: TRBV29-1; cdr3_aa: CSVTGSGAEAFF
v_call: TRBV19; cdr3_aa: CASSQQGRTNTGELFF
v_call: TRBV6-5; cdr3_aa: CASRGHLRHEQYF
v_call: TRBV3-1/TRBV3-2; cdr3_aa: CASSQSAGESDTQYF
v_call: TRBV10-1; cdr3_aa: CASGGGGFDQPQHF
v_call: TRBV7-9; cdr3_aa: CASSTRQDRKPVSGNTIYF
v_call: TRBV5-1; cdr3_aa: CASSLDRGGNTIYF